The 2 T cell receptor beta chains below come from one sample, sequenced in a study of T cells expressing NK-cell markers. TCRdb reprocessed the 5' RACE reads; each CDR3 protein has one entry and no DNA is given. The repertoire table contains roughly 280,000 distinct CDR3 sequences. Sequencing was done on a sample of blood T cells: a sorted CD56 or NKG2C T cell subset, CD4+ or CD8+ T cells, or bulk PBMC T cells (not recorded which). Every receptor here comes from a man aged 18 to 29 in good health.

CDR3: CASSPQQEAYGYTF. The rearrangement links TRBV18 to TRBJ1-2; TCRdb picks TRBD1, but there is no DNA to check that call. Per germline, CDR1 KGHSH and CDR2 LQKENI. The CDR3 runs 14 residues.

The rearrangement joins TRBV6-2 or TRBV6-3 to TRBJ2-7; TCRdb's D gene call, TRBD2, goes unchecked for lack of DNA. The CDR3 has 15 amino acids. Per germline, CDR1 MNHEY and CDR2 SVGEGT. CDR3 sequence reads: CASRYTTPALGEQYF.